The 15 T cell receptor beta chains below come from one sample, sequenced in a study of OX40 agonist ivuxolimab in advanced cancers. Some clones are missing from TCRdb's copy, which holds only in-frame ones; the method was immunoSEQ multiplex PCR. The sample shows roughly 65,000 clones, 90% of them seen only once. The sample here was CD4+ or CD8+ T cells sorted from blood, taken in a trial of the OX40 agonist ivuxolimab. These receptor sequences come from an adult with an advanced solid tumor such as melanoma, head and neck, liver or kidney cancer.

The table lists this clone with a count of one. The chain recombines TRBV2 with TRBJ2-1; the match to TRBD2 covers 7 bases. V was clipped by 6 bases and J by 1 base; unmatched bases: 3. This CDR3 is 14 amino acids long. CDR1 and CDR2 (germline): SNHLY, FYNNEI. CDR3 sequence: CASRGTKSYNEQFF. The CDR3 DNA follows: TGTGCCAGCAGAGGGACTAAGTCCTACAATGAGCAGTTCTTC.

There are a few counts of this clone. The genes are TRBV11-3 and TRBJ2-2; 7 nucleotides line up with TRBD1. This CDR3 spans 15 amino acids. Germline assignment: CDR1 SGHNT and CDR2 YENEEA. Trimming cost V 4 bases and J 1 base; bases outside gene matches: 3. CDR3 residues: CASSYRGLNTGELFF. CDR3 sequence (DNA): TGTGCCAGCAGCTACAGGGGATTGAACACCGGGGAGCTGTTTTTT. The whole variable domain, filled in from reference TRBV11-3 and TRBJ2-2, reads EAGVVQSPRYKIIEKKQPVAFWCNPISGHNTLYWYLQNLGQGPELLIRYENEEAVDDSQLPKDRFSAERLKGVDSTLKIQPAELGDSAVYLCASSYRGLNTGELFFGEGSRLTVL.

This clone was picked up a small number of times. The chain employs TRBV6-5 and TRBJ1-5, with 8 bases identical to TRBD1. Per germline, CDR1 MNHEY and CDR2 SVGAGI. Trimming took 5 bases from V and 6 from J; bases not matched to a gene: 6. This CDR3 is built from 14 residues. CDR3 nucleotides: TGTGCCAGCAGTCCGGGACAGGCGCGTCAGCCCCAGCATTTT. Translating it yields CASSPGQARQPQHF.

The chain couples TRBV25-1 to TRBJ2-6; D unclear. Germline lookup yields CDR1 MGHDK and CDR2 SYGVNS. CDR3 length equals 14 residues. V dropped 3 bases and J dropped 1 base, with 4 bases sitting between them. CDR3 loop: CASSDVSGANVLTF. DNA of the CDR3: TGTGCCAGCAGTGATGTTTCTGGGGCCAACGTCCTGACTTTC.

The chain recombines TRBV28 with TRBJ2-1, with D possibly called TRBD1 or TRBD2 (6 bases each). The V end lost 5 bases, the J end lost 4 bases, and 24 bases lay between the germline ends. Germline V gene data show CDR1 as MDHEN and CDR2 as SYDVKM. This CDR3 has 18 amino acids. The DNA of the CDR3 is TGTGCCAGCAGTACAAGCCTCCTGGGGGCGGGACCTTACAATGAGCAGTTCTTC. It yields the protein CASSTSLLGAGPYNEQFF.

The chain employs TRBV18 and TRBJ1-2, with unresolved D. In germline, CDR1 is KGHSH, CDR2 LQKENI. The CDR3 spans 14 residues. V was trimmed by 2 bases and J by 4 bases, leaving 11 bases between them. The CDR3 sequence is CASSPDPVPYGYTF. In nucleotides, the CDR3 is TGTGCCAGCTCACCAGACCCAGTCCCCTATGGCTACACCTTC.

The chain couples TRBV5-1 to TRBJ2-5; no clear D gene. There are 13 residues in the CDR3. V lost 4 bases to trimming and J lost 5 bases, with 12 bases between them. The germline CDR1 and CDR2 sequences are SGHRS and YFSETQ. CDR3 region: CASSPTQQETQYF. In DNA, the CDR3 is TGCGCCAGCAGCCCAACCCAGCAGGAGACCCAGTACTTC.

The chain uses TRBV18 and TRBJ1-1; D might be TRBD1 (6 bases). Trimming removed 3 bases from V and 1 base from J, with 9 bases in between. Germline V CDR1 and CDR2: KGHSH, LQKENI. The CDR3 is 14 amino acids. The DNA for the CDR3 is TGTGCCAGCTCACCTCAACAGGGGAACACTGAAGCTTTCTTT. Its protein product is CASSPQQGNTEAFF.

The chain has TRBV7-2 and TRBJ2-3, with D maybe TRBD1 (5 bases). V was trimmed by 7 bases and J by 4 bases, leaving 15 bases between them. CDR3 length: 14 amino acids. Germline V CDR1 and CDR2: SGHTA, FQGNSA. CDR3 amino acids: CASTLQGWADTQYF. The CDR3 DNA follows: TGTGCCAGCACCCTCCAGGGATGGGCAGATACGCAGTATTTT.

The genes are TRBV5-1 and TRBJ2-1; no clear D. The CDR3 length is 14 residues. V lost 4 bases and J lost 1, with 9 bases in between. In germline, CDR1 is SGHRS, CDR2 YFSETQ. This CDR3 reads CASSLGVSYNEQFF. Here the CDR3 DNA reads TGCGCCAGCAGCCTTGGGGTGTCCTACAATGAGCAGTTCTTC.

This chain joins TRBV27 and TRBJ2-7; D may match TRBD1 or TRBD2 (7 bases each). CDR3 length equals 16 residues. Deletions cut 2 bases from V and 1 base from J, with 15 bases between. Germline CDR1 is MNHEY and CDR2 is SMNVEV (reference sequence). In DNA form, the CDR3 reads TGTGCCAGCAGTTTAAGACAGGGAGGGAGGTCCTACGAGCAGTACTTC. This gives the protein CASSLRQGGRSYEQYF.

The rearrangement links TRBV5-5 to TRBJ2-2; 9 bases are shared with TRBD2. Germline lookup yields CDR1 SGHKS and CDR2 YYEKEE (reference sequence). V lost 4 bases to trimming and J lost 5 bases; unmatched junction nucleotides: 9. The CDR3 is 16 residues long. For the CDR3, the DNA is TGTGCCAGCAGCCTTATAGCGGGAGCGGGGACCGGGGAGCTGTTTTTT. Protein sequence: CASSLIAGAGTGELFF.

The chain employs TRBV11-2 and TRBJ2-3, with TRBD2 matching over 8 bases. Trimming removed 1 base from V and 8 bases from J; junction bases left unmatched: 11. The germline gives CDR1 SGHAT, CDR2 FQNNGV. CDR3 size: 16 residues. In DNA, the CDR3 is TGTGCCAGCAGCTTAGTGAGCGGGAGTGACTTGGCTACGCAGTATTTT. It encodes CASSLVSGSDLATQYF.

V gene TRBV6-6 combines with J gene TRBJ1-1, with TRBD1 identical over 12 bases. The CDR3 loop spans 14 amino acids. V shed 6 bases and J 8 bases; nucleotides not matched to a gene: 7. CDR1 and CDR2 (germline): MNHNY, SVGAGI (reference sequence). The CDR3 nucleotides are TGTGCCAGCAGCGGGACAGGGGGCTCTCGGGAAGCTTTCTTT. Its protein is CASSGTGGSREAFF.

The CDR3 reads CAISEGVSNTEAFF. The CDR3 nucleotides are TGTGCCATCAGTGAAGGGGTATCGAACACTGAAGCTTTCTTT. The rearrangement joins TRBV10-3 to TRBJ1-1, with D possibly matching TRBD1 (5 bases). The CDR3 loop spans 14 amino acids. CDR1 and CDR2 from the germline V gene are ENHRY and SYGVKD. V was clipped by 3 bases and J by 1 base, with 9 bases between them.